These T cell receptor beta chains were read from a single sample in a study of cytomegalovirus exposure and HLA in healthy donors. Produced via immunoSEQ multiplex PCR; TCRdb's table is partial and in-frame only. In the table there are about 110,000 clones, around 73% of which are singletons. Sequenced sample: PBMCs. These receptor sequences come from a man aged 40-49 years in good health and CMV-seronegative. Both conserved end residues are part of each CDR3. The order of the fields is V gene, CDR3 length, D gene, clone size, J gene, CDR3 DNA, CDR3 protein. D genes are given only for firm matches. Part of the rows lack a size; the others show once, few, many or a class for expanded clones.

v_gene: TRBV14; len: 16; d_gene: TRBD2; abundance: .; j_gene: TRBJ2-3; CDR3nt: TGTGCCAGCAGCCAGGCCCTAGCGGGGGGACCAGATACGCAGTATTTT; CDR3aa: CASSQALAGGPDTQYF
v_gene: TRBV9; len: 13; d_gene: .; abundance: .; j_gene: TRBJ2-5; CDR3nt: TGTGCCAGCAGCGTAGGGCAAGCGGGGACCCAGTACTTC; CDR3aa: CASSVGQAGTQYF
v_gene: TRBV7-8; len: 13; d_gene: .; abundance: .; j_gene: TRBJ1-1; CDR3nt: TGTGCCAGCAGCTTGGGGGGTCAAACTGAAGCTTTCTTT; CDR3aa: CASSLGGQTEAFF
v_gene: TRBV6-4; len: 16; d_gene: TRBD2; abundance: .; j_gene: TRBJ2-3; CDR3nt: TGTGCCAGCAGTCCGCTGCTAGCGGCGGACACAGATACGCAGTATTTT; CDR3aa: CASSPLLAADTDTQYF
v_gene: TRBV5-4; len: 16; d_gene: TRBD2; abundance: .; j_gene: TRBJ2-3; CDR3nt: TGTGCCAGCAGCTTGCGTCGGGGGGGCGGCACAGATACGCAGTATTTT; CDR3aa: CASSLRRGGGTDTQYF
v_gene: TRBV7-9; len: 12; d_gene: .; abundance: .; j_gene: TRBJ2-7; CDR3nt: TGTTCCAGCAGCACGAGCTCCTACGAGCAGTACTTC; CDR3aa: CSSSTSSYEQYF
v_gene: TRBV10-3; len: 14; d_gene: TRBD1; abundance: .; j_gene: TRBJ1-2; CDR3nt: TGTGCCATCAGTGAGTCGGACAGGAACTATGGCTACACCTTC; CDR3aa: CAISESDRNYGYTF
v_gene: TRBV18; len: 18; d_gene: .; abundance: few; j_gene: TRBJ1-5; CDR3nt: TGTGCCAGCTCACCAAATCCAAGGGGCGTCCGTTCCAATCAGCCCCAGCATTTT; CDR3aa: CASSPNPRGVRSNQPQHF
v_gene: TRBV7-3; len: 13; d_gene: .; abundance: few; j_gene: TRBJ1-1; CDR3nt: TGTGCCAGCAGCTTAACGCGGGACACTGAAGCTTTCTTT; CDR3aa: CASSLTRDTEAFF
v_gene: TRBV6-5; len: 15; d_gene: TRBD1; abundance: .; j_gene: TRBJ1-5; CDR3nt: TGTGCCAGCAGTTTCAGGGGGCCGGGCAATCAGCCCCAGCATTTT; CDR3aa: CASSFRGPGNQPQHF
v_gene: TRBV7-2; len: 14; d_gene: .; abundance: .; j_gene: TRBJ2-7; CDR3nt: TGTGCCAGCAGCCGAGACCAGGGGTCCAACGAGCAGTACTTC; CDR3aa: CASSRDQGSNEQYF
v_gene: TRBV29-1; len: 15; d_gene: TRBD2; abundance: .; j_gene: TRBJ2-1; CDR3nt: TGCAGCGTCCAAAAGCGGGGGAGCTCCTACAATGAGCAGTTCTTC; CDR3aa: CSVQKRGSSYNEQFF
v_gene: TRBV20-1; len: 11; d_gene: .; abundance: .; j_gene: TRBJ2-3; CDR3nt: TGCAGCTGCGCTCTTGGGCATACGCAGTATTTT; CDR3aa: CSCALGHTQYF
v_gene: TRBV5-6; len: 15; d_gene: TRBD1; abundance: .; j_gene: TRBJ1-5; CDR3nt: TGTGCCAGCAGCACCATACTCACAGGGGATCAGCCCCAGCATTTT; CDR3aa: CASSTILTGDQPQHF
v_gene: TRBV25-1; len: 13; d_gene: TRBD2; abundance: .; j_gene: TRBJ2-2; CDR3nt: TGTGCCAGCAGGCGGGGGGGCACCGGGGAGCTGTTTTTT; CDR3aa: CASRRGGTGELFF
v_gene: TRBV19; len: 12; d_gene: .; abundance: .; j_gene: TRBJ2-1; CDR3nt: TGTGCCAGTTCAGGGTCCTACAGGGAGCAGTTCTTC; CDR3aa: CASSGSYREQFF
v_gene: TRBV19; len: 13; d_gene: .; abundance: .; j_gene: TRBJ1-3; CDR3nt: TGTGCCAGTAGTATCAACTCTGGAAACACCATATATTTT; CDR3aa: CASSINSGNTIYF
v_gene: TRBV9; len: 14; d_gene: .; abundance: few; j_gene: TRBJ2-3; CDR3nt: TGTGCCAGCAGCGTAGCTCGGGGGGCGGATACGCAGTATTTT; CDR3aa: CASSVARGADTQYF
v_gene: TRBV5-4; len: 13; d_gene: .; abundance: .; j_gene: TRBJ1-2; CDR3nt: TGTGCCAGCAGCTACGACAGAGAGTATGGCTACACCTTC; CDR3aa: CASSYDREYGYTF
v_gene: TRBV7-9; len: 13; d_gene: .; abundance: .; j_gene: TRBJ2-5; CDR3nt: TGTGCCAGCAGCCCGAAGGAGTGGGAGACCCAGTACTTC; CDR3aa: CASSPKEWETQYF
v_gene: TRBV7-9; len: 11; d_gene: .; abundance: .; j_gene: TRBJ1-2; CDR3nt: TGTGCCAGCAGCCCCGGGGATGGCTACACCTTC; CDR3aa: CASSPGDGYTF
v_gene: TRBV7-2; len: 13; d_gene: .; abundance: .; j_gene: TRBJ2-3; CDR3nt: TGTGCCAGCAGCCCCGGTGTTAAAGATACGCAGTATTTT; CDR3aa: CASSPGVKDTQYF
v_gene: TRBV7-3; len: 15; d_gene: .; abundance: .; j_gene: TRBJ2-1; CDR3nt: TGTGCCAGCAGCCCCTCGTCCGGCAGGGCCAATGAGCAGTTCTTC; CDR3aa: CASSPSSGRANEQFF
v_gene: TRBV7-6; len: 17; d_gene: TRBD1; abundance: .; j_gene: TRBJ2-2; CDR3nt: TGTGCCAGCAGCTTATCCACAGGGGGCATTGGTCCCGGGGAGCTGTTTTTT; CDR3aa: CASSLSTGGIGPGELFF
v_gene: TRBV4-2; len: 17; d_gene: TRBD2; abundance: .; j_gene: TRBJ2-5; CDR3nt: TGTGCCAGCAGCCCCTACAGGACTAGCGGGGGACAAGAGACCCAGTACTTC; CDR3aa: CASSPYRTSGGQETQYF
v_gene: TRBV7-9; len: 13; d_gene: .; abundance: once; j_gene: TRBJ1-5; CDR3nt: TGTTCCAGCACCCTGGGGGGGGGTCAGCCCCAGCATTTT; CDR3aa: CSSTLGGGQPQHF